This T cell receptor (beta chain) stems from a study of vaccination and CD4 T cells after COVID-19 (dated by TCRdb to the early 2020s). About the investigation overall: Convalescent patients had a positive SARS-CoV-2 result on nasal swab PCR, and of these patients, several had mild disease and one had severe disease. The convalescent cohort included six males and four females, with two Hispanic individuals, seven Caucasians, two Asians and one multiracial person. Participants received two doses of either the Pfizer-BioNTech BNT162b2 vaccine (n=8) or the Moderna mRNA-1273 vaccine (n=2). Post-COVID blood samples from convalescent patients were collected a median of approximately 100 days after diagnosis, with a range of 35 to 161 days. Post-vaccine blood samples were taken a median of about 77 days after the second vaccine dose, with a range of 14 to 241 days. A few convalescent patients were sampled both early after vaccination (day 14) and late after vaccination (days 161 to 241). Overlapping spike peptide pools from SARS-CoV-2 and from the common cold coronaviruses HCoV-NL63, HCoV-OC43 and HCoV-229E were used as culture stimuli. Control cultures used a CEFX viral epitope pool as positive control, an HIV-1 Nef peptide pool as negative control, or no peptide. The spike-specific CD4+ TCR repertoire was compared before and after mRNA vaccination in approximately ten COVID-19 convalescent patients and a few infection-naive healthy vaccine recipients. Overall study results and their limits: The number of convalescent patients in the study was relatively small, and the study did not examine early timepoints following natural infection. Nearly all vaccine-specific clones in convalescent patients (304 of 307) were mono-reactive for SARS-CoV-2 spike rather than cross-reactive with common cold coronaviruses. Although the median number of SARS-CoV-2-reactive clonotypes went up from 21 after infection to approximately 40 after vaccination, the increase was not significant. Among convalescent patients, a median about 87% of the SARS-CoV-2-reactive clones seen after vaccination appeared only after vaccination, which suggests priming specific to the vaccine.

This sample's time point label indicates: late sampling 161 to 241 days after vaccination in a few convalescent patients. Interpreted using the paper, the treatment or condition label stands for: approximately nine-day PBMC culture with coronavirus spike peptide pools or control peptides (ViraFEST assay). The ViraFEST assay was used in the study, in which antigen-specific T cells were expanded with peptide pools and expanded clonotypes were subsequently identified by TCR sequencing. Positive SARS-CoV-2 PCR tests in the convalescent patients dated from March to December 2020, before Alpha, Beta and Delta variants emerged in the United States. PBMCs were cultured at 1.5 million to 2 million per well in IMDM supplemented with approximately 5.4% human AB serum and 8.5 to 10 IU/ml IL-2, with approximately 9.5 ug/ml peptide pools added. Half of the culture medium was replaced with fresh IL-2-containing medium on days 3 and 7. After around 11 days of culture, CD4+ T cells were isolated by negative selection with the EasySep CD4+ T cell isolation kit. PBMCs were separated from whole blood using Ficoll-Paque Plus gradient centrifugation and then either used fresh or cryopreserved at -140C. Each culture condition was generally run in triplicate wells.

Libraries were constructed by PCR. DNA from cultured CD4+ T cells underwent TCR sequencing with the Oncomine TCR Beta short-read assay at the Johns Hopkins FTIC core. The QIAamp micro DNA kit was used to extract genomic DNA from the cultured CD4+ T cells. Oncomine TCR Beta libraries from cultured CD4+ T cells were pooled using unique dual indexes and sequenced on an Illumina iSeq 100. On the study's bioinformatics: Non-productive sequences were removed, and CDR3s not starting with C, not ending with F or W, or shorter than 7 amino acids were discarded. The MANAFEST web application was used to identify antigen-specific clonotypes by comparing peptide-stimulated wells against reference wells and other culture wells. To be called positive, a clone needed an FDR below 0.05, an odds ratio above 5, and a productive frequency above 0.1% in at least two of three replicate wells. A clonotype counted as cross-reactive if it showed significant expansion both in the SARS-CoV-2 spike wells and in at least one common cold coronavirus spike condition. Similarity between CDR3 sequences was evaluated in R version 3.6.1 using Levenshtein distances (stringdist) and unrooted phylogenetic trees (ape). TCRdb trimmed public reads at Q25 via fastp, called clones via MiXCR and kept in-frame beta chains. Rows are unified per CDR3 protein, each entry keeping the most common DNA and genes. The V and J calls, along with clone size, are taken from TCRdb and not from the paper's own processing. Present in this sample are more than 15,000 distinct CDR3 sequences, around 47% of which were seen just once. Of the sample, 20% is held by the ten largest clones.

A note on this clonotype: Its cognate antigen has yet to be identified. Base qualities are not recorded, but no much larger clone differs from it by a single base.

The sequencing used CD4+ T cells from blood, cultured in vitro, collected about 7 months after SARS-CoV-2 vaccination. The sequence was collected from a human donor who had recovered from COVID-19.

The DNA reads as follows: TGTGCCAGCAGTTTAAGGGTCGGAACTGAAGCTTTCTTT. Its amino acids are CASSLRVGTEAFF. This chain is built from TRBV27 and TRBJ1-1; the D gene cannot be named for sure. The CDR3 numbers 13 residues from cysteine through phenylalanine. The DNA shown is the 39-base CDR3, in frame from base 1. Cut back by 2 bases and 5 bases, the V and J ends lie 9 bases apart. From the germline V gene (reference sequence), CDR1 is MNHEY and CDR2 is SMNVEV.